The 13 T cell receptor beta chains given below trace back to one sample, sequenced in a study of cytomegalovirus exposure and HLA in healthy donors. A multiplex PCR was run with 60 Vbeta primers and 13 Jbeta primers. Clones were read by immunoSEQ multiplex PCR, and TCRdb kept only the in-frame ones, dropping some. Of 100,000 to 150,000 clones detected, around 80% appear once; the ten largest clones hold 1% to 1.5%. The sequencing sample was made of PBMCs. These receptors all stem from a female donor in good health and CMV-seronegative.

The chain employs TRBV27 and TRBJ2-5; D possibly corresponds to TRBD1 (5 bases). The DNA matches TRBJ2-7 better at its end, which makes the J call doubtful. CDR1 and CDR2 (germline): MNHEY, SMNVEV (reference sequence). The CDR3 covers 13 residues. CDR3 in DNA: TGTGCCAGCAGTTCAGGGTTCAACTACGAGCAGTACTTC. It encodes CASSSGFNYEQYF.

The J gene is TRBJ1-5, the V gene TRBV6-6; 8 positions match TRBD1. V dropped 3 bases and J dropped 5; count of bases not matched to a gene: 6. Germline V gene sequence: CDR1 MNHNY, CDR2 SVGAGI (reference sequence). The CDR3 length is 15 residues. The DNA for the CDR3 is TGTGCCAGCAGTTATACCAGGGGGCCCGATCAGCCCCAGCATTTT. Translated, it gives CASSYTRGPDQPQHF.

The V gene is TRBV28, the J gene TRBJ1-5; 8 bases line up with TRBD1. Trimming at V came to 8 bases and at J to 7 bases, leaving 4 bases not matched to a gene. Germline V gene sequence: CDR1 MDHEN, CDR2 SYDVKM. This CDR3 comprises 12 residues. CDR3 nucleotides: TGTGCCAGCGTTACAGGGGGACAGCCCCAGCATTTT. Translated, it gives CASVTGGQPQHF. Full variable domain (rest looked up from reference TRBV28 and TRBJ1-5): DVKVTQSSRYLVKRTGEKVFLECVQDMDHENMFWYRQDPGLGLRLIYFSYDVKMKEKGDIPEGYSVSREKKERFSLILESASTNQTSMYLCASVTGGQPQHFGDGTRLSIL.

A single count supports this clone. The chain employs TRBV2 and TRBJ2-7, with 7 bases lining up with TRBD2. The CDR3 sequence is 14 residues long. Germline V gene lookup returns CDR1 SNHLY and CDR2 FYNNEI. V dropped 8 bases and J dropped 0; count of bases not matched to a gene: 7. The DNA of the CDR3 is TGTGCCAGCCTCCTGCGGGAGAGCTCCTACGAGCAGTACTTC. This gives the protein CASLLRESSYEQYF.

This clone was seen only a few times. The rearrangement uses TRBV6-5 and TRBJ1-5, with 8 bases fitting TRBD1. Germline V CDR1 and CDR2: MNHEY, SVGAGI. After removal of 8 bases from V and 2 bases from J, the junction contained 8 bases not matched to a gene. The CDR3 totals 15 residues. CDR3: CASCRDRGGNQPQHF. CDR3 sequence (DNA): TGTGCCAGCTGCCGAGACAGGGGAGGCAATCAGCCCCAGCATTTT.

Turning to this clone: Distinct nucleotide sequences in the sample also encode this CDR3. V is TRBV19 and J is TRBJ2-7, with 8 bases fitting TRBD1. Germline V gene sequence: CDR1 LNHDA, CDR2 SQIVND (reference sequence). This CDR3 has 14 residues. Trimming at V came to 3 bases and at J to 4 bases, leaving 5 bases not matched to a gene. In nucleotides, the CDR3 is TGTGCCAGTAGTATCTCTGACAGGGGATACGAGCAGTACTTC. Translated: CASSISDRGYEQYF.

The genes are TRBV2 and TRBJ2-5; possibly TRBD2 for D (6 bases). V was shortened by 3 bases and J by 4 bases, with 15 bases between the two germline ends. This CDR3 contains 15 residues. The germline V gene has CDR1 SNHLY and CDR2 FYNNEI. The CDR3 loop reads CASSDGRDFRETQYF. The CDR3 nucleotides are TGTGCCAGCAGTGACGGCCGGGACTTCCGAGAGACCCAGTACTTC.

DNA of the CDR3: TGTGCCAGTAGTATGAGTGGTGCCGGGGAGCTGTTTTTT. Translated, it gives CASSMSGAGELFF. J is TRBJ2-2 and V is TRBV19; no firm D call. CDR3 size: 13 residues. The ends were cut back, 3 bases at V and 6 bases at J, with 8 bases in the middle. Germline lookup yields CDR1 LNHDA and CDR2 SQIVND (reference sequence).

The DNA of the CDR3 is TGTGCCAGCTATAGGGGTCCCAACACTGAAGCTTTCTTT. Residues: CASYRGPNTEAFF. This chain joins TRBV28 and TRBJ1-1; a possible D gene is TRBD1 (5 bases). Germline V gene lookup returns CDR1 MDHEN and CDR2 SYDVKM. This CDR3 contains 13 residues. Trimming pared 8 bases from V and 2 bases from J, leaving 12 bases between.

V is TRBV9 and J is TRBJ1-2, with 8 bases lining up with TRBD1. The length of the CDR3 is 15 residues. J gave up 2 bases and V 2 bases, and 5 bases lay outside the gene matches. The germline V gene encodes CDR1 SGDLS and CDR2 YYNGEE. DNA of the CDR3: TGTGCCAGCAGCGTTTGGACAGGGTTGAACTATGGCTACACCTTC. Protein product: CASSVWTGLNYGYTF.

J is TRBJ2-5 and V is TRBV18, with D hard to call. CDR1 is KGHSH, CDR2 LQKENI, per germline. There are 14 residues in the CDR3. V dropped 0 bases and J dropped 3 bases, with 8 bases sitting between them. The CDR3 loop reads CASSPPSYEETQYF. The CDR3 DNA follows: TGTGCCAGCTCACCACCGAGCTACGAAGAGACCCAGTACTTC.

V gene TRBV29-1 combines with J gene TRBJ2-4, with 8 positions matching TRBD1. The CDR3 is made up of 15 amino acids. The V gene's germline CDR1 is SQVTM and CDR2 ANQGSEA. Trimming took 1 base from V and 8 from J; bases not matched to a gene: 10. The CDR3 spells CSVEATGAGADIQYF. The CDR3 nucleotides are TGCAGCGTTGAAGCGACAGGGGCAGGGGCGGACATTCAGTACTTC.

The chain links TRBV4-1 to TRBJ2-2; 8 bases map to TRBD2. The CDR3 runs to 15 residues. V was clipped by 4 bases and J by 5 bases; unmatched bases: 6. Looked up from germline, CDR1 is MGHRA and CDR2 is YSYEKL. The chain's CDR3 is CASSRPGTSTGELFF. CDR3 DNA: TGCGCCAGCAGCCGCCCCGGGACTAGTACCGGGGAGCTGTTTTTT.